This paragraph covers one T cell receptor (beta chain) sequence. CDR1 is MRHNA and CDR2 is SNTAGT in the germline V gene. The CDR3 is made up of 13 amino acids. Deletions cut 3 bases from V and 4 bases from J, with 7 bases between. Profiled with immunoSEQ multiplex PCR; TCRdb holds only in-frame clones, not every one. This sample has some 90,000 clones, with around 86% found just once. This record belongs to a study of OX40 agonist ivuxolimab in advanced cancers. The sample consisted of CD4+ or CD8+ T cells sorted from blood, taken in a trial of the OX40 agonist ivuxolimab. This sequence joins TRBV6-4 and TRBJ1-3, with D unclear. The receptor was isolated from an adult with an advanced solid tumor such as melanoma, head and neck, liver or kidney cancer. In DNA form, the CDR3 reads TGTGCCAGCAGTGAAGGGTCAGGAAACACCATATATTTT. It encodes CASSEGSGNTIYF.